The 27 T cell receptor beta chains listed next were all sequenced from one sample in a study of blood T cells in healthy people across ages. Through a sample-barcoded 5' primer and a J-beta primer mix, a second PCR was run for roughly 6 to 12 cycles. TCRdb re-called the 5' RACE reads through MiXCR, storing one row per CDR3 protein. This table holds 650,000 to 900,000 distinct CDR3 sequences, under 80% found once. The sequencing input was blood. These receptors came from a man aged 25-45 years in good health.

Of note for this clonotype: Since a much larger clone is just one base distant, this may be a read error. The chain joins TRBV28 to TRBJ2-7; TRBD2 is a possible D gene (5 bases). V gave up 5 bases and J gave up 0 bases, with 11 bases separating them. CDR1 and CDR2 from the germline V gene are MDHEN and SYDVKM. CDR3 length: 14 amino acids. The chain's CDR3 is CASSPPEGSYEQYF. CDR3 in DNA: TGTGCCAGCAGTCCCCCAGAGGGCTCCTACGAGCAGTACTTC.

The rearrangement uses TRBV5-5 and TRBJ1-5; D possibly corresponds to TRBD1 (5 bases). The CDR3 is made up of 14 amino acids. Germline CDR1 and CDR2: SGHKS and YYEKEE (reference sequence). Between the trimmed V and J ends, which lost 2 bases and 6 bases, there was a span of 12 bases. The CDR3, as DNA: TGTGCCAGCAGCTTCGAGGGGTTCCTTCAGCCCCAGCATTTT. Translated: CASSFEGFLQPQHF.

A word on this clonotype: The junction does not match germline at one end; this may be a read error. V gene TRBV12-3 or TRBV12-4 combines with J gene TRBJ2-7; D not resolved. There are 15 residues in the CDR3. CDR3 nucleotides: TGTGCCAGCAGCTTAGAATTACAAAGTTCCTACGAGCAGTACTTC. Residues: CASSLELQSSYEQYF.

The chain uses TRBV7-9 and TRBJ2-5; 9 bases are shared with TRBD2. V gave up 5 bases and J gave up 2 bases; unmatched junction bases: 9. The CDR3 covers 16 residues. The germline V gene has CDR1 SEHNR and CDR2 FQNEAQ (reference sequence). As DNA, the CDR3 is TGTGCCAGCAGCCCAGTAGCGGGGGTCGGGCAAGAGACCCAGTACTTC. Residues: CASSPVAGVGQETQYF.

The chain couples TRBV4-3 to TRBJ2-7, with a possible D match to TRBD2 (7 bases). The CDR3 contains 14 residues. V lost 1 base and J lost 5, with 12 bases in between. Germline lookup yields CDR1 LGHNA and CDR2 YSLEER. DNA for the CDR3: TGCGCCAGCAGCCAAGTTGTAGGGGGGGACGAGCAGTACTTC. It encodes CASSQVVGGDEQYF.

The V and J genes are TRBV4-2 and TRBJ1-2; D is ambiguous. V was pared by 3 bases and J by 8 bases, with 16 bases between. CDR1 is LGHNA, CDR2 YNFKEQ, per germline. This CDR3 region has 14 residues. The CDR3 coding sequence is TGTGCCAGCAGCCAGGACCCAGTTCAGTTGGGCTACACCTTC. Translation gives CASSQDPVQLGYTF.

This CDR3 is CASSYPGTVYEQYF. As DNA, the CDR3 is TGTGCCAGCAGCTACCCCGGGACAGTCTACGAGCAGTACTTC. The chain joins TRBV7-3 to TRBJ2-5; the match to TRBD1 covers 7 bases. The J call is in doubt because the DNA end fits TRBJ2-7 better. The CDR3 is made up of 14 amino acids. Looked up from germline, CDR1 is SGHTA and CDR2 is FQGTGA.

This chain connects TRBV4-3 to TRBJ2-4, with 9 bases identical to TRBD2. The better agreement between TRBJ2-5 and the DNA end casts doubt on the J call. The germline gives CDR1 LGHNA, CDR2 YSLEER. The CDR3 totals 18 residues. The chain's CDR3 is CASSQDRAGGPRSETQYF. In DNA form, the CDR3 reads TGCGCCAGCAGCCAAGATCGGGCGGGGGGGCCACGTTCGGAGACCCAGTACTTC.

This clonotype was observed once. Here the CDR3 reads CSARVLNNEQFF. CDR3 in DNA: TGCAGTGCTAGAGTGTTGAACAATGAGCAGTTCTTC. V is TRBV20-1 and J is TRBJ2-1; D is ambiguous. The CDR3 is 12 amino acids. The germline CDR1 and CDR2 sequences are DFQATT and SNEGSKA (reference sequence). Trimming removed 1 base at V and 5 bases at J, with 6 bases between.

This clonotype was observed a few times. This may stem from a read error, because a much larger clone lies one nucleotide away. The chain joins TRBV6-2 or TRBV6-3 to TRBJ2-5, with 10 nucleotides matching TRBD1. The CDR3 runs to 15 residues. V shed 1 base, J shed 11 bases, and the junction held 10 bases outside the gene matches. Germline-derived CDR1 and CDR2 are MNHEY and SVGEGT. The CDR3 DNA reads TGTGCCAGCAGTTACTTTTCGGGGACAGGGGATGAGCAGTACTTC. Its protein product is CASSYFSGTGDEQYF.

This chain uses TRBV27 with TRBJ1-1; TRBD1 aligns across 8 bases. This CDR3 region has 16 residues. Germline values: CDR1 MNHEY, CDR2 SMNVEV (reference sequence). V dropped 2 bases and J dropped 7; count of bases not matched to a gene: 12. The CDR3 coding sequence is TGTGCCAGCAGTTTAGGATGGGACAGGCCCACCAGTGAAGCTTTCTTT. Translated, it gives CASSLGWDRPTSEAFF.

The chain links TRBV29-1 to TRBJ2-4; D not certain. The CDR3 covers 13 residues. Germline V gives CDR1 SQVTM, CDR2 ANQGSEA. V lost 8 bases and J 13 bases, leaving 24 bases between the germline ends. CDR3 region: CSLKTPLYNEQYF. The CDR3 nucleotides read TGCAGCCTAAAGACTCCCCTCTACAATGAGCAGTACTTC. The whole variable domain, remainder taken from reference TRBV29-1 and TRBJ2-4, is SAVISQKPSRDICQRGTSLTIQCQVDSQVTMMFWYRQQPGQSLTLIATANQGSEATYESGFVIDKFPISRPNLTFSTLTVSNMSPEDSSIYLCSLKTPLYNEQYFGAGTRLSVL.

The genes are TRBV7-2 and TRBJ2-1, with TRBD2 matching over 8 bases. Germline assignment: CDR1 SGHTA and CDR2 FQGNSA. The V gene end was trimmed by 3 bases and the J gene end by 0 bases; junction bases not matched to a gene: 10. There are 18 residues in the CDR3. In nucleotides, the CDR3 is TGTGCCAGCAGCTTCTCGCTCGGGGGGGGTCTCTCCTACAATGAGCAGTTCTTC. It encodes CASSFSLGGGLSYNEQFF.

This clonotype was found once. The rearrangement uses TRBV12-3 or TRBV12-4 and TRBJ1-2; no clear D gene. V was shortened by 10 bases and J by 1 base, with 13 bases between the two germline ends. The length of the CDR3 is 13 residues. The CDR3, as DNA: TGTGCCACAAAAGCCCCAATTAACTATGGCTACACCTTC. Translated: CATKAPINYGYTF.

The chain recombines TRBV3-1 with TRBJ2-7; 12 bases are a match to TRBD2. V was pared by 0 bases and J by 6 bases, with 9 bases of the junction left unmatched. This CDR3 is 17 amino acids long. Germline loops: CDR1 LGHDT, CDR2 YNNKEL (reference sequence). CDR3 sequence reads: CASSQELAGGPPIEQYF. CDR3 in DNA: TGTGCCAGCAGCCAAGAGCTAGCGGGAGGGCCCCCGATCGAGCAGTACTTC.

The CDR3 bases are TGTGCCAGCAGTTACGAGGGGCGGGTGGGCAATCAGCCCCAGCATTTT. Translated, it gives CASSYEGRVGNQPQHF. The chain couples TRBV6-6 to TRBJ1-5, with D possibly TRBD1 on 5 matching bases. V lost 2 bases, J lost 2 bases, and 13 bases lay in between. The CDR3 contains 16 residues. Germline assignment: CDR1 MNHNY and CDR2 SVGAGI (reference sequence).

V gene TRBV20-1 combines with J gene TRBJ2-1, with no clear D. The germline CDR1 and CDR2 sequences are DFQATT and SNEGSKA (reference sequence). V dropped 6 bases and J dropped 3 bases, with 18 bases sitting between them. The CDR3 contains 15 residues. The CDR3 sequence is CSATPVELDYNEQFF. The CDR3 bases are TGCAGTGCGACCCCGGTAGAGCTGGACTACAATGAGCAGTTCTTC.

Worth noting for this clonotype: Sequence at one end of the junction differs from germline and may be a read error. CDR3 coding DNA: TGTGGCAGCAGTTGGGGCACCTACGAGCAGTACTTC. Translation gives CGSSWGTYEQYF. The chain is built from TRBV27 and TRBJ2-4, with a weak D call TRBD1 (5 bases). The J call is uncertain, as TRBJ2-7 better fits the DNA end. Germline CDR1 and CDR2: MNHEY and SMNVEV (reference sequence). The CDR3 loop spans 12 amino acids.

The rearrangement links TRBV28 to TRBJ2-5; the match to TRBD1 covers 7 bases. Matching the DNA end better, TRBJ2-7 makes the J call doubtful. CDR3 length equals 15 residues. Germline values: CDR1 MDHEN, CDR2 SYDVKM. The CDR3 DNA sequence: TGTGCCAGCAGTTCCAGACAGGGAGCCGGCTACGAGCAGTACTTC. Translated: CASSSRQGAGYEQYF.

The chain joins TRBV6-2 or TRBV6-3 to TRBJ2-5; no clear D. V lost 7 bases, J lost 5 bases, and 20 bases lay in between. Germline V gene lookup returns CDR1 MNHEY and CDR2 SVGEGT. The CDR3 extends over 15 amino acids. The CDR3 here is CASTSTLGRRETQYF. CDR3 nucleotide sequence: TGTGCCAGCACCTCAACCCTGGGTAGGCGGGAGACCCAGTACTTC.

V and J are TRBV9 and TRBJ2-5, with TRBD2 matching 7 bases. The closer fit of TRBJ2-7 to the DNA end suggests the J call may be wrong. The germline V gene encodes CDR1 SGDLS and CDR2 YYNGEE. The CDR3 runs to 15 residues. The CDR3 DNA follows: TGTGCCAGCAGCACCGGACTAGACAACTCCTACGAGCAGTACTTC. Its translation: CASSTGLDNSYEQYF.

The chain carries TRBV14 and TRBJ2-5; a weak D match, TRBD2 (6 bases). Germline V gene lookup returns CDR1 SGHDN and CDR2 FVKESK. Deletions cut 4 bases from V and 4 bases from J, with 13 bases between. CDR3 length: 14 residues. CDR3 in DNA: TGTGCCAGCAGCCCGGGGAGGCGGGGAGAGACCCAGTACTTC. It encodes CASSPGRRGETQYF. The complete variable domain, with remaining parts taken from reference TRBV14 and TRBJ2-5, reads EAGVTQFPSHSVIEKGQTVTLRCDPISGHDNLYWYRRVMGKEIKFLLHFVKESKQDESGMPNNRFLAERTGGTYSTLKVQPAELEDSGVYFCASSPGRRGETQYFGPGTRLLVL.

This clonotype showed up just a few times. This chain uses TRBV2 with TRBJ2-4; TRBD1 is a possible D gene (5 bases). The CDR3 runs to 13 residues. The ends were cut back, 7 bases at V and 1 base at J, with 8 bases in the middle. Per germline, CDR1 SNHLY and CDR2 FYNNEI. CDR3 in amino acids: CASNPGAKNIQYF. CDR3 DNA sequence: TGTGCCAGCAACCCAGGGGCCAAAAACATTCAGTACTTC.

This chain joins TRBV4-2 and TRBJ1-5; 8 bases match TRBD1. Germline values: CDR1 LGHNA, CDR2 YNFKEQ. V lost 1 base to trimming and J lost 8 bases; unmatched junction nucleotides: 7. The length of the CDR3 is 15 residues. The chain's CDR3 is CASSQADRGIEPQHF. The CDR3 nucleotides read TGTGCCAGCAGCCAAGCAGACAGGGGAATAGAGCCCCAGCATTTT.

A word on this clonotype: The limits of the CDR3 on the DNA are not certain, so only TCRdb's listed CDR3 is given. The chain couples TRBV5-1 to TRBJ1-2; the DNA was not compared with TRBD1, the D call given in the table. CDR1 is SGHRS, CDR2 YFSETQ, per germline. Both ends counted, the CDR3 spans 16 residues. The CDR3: CASSFGTGTAEYGHTF.

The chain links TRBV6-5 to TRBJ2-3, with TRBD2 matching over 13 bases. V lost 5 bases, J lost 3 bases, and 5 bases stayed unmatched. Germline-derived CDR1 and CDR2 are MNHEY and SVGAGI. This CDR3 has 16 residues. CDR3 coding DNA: TGTGCCAGCAGTAAACTAGCGGGGGGGACGACAGATACGCAGTATTTT. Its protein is CASSKLAGGTTDTQYF.

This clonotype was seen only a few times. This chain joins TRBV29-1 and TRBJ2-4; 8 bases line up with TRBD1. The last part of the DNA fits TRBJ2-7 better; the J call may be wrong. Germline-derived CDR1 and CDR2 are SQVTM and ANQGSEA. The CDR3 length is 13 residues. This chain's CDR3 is CSVEQGAPYEQYF. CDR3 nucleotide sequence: TGCAGCGTTGAGCAGGGGGCGCCTTACGAGCAGTACTTC.